This TCR beta chain comes out of a study of cytomegalovirus exposure and HLA in healthy donors. It was with 60 Vbeta and 13 Jbeta primers that the PCR ran. The table came from immunoSEQ multiplex PCR; TCRdb's copy has only in-frame clones and leaves some out. This table holds 150,000 to 200,000 clones, around three quarters found once. Notes on this clone: The antigen is unknown.

Study outcomes and limitations: It is likely that the observed cluster of highly shared sequence variants was a sequencing artifact. Looking again later, the authors saw that most CMV-associated TCR beta chains seemed HLA-restricted.

Deletions cut 0 bases from V and 7 bases from J, with 12 bases between. CDR1 is GTSNPN and CDR2 is SVGIG in the germline V gene (reference sequence). CDR3 length: 13 residues. The sequence was obtained from a woman aged 30 to 39 in good health and CMV-seronegative. Sequenced input: PBMCs. V usage is TRBV30 and J usage is TRBJ1-2; a possible D gene is TRBD1 (5 bases). The CDR3 protein is CAWSVMGGSGYTF. The CDR3 DNA follows: TGTGCCTGGAGTGTAATGGGGGGATCTGGCTACACCTTC.